The text below deals with one TCR beta chain. Its antigen is currently unknown. Method: immunoSEQ multiplex PCR; TCRdb's copy keeps in-frame clones and lacks some. The sample contains tens of thousands of clones, 84% of which appear only once. These data are taken from a study of a mutant IDH1 vaccine in newly diagnosed glioma. Overall study: The start of vaccination came 4-6 weeks after radiotherapy alone, or with temozolomide cycles. Radiotherapy, temozolomide, or both had been given previously, and both were given to most.

Documented time point: week 11, during vaccination. Doses of 300 ug of mutant IDH1 20-mer peptide were given with topical imiquimod. In every donor, the tumor was a new WHO grade 3 or 4 IDH1-mutant, ATRX-lost astrocytoma. The TCR comes from a man aged 25-45 years with glioma. The specimen comprised PBMCs, sampled from a glioma patient whose treatment included an IDH1 peptide vaccine.

The CDR3 spells CASSVGTSAWRDTQYF. CDR3 sequence (DNA): TGTGCCAGCAGCGTAGGCACTAGCGCTTGGAGAGATACGCAGTATTTT. This rearrangement joins TRBV9 to TRBJ2-3; 7 bases are shared with TRBD2. The CDR3 has 16 amino acids. Germline V gives CDR1 SGDLS, CDR2 YYNGEE. Unmatched junction bases numbered 9, after V lost 0 bases and J lost 5 bases.